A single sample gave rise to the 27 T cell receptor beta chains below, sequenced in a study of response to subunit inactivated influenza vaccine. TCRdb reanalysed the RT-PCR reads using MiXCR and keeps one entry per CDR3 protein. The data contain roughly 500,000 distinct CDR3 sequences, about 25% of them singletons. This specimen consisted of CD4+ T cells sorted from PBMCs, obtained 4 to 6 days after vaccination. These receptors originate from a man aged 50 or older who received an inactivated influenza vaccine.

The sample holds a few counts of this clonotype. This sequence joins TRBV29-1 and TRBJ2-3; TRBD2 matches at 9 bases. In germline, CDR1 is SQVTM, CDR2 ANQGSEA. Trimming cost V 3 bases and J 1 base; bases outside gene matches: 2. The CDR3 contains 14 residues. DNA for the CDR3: TGCAGCGTTGACATAGCGGGGGGCACAGATACGCAGTATTTT. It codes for CSVDIAGGTDTQYF.

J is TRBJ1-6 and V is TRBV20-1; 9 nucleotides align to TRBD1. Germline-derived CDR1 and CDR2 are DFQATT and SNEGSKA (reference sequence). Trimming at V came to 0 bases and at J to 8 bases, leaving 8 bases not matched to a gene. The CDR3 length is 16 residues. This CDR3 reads CSARDRIRDRDSPLHF. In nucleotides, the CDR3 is TGCAGTGCTAGAGATCGCATTCGGGACAGGGATTCACCCCTCCACTTT.

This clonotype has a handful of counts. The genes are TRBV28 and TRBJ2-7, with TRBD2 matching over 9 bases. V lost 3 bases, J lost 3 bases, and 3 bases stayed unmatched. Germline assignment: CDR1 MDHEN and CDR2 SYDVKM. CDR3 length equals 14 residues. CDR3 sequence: CASSFELAGYEQYF. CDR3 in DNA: TGTGCCAGCAGTTTCGAACTAGCGGGCTACGAGCAGTACTTC.

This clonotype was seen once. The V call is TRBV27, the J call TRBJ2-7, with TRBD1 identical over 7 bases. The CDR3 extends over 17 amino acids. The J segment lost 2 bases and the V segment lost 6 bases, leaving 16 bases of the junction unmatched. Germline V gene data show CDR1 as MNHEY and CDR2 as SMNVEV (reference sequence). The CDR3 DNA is TGTGCCAGCAGACTTTTCGGGGTCCGGGACAGAGCCTACGAGCAGTACTTC. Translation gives CASRLFGVRDRAYEQYF.

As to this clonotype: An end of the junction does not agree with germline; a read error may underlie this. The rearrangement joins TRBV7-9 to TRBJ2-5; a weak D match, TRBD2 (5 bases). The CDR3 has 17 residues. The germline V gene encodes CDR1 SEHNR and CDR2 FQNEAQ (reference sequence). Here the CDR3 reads CAISLGSSGKYQETQYF. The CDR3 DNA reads TGTGCCATCAGCCTGGGGTCCAGCGGAAAGTACCAAGAGACCCAGTACTTC.

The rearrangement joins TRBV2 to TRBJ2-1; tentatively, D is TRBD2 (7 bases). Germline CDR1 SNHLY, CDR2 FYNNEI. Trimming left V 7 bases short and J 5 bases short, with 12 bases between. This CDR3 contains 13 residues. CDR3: CASNAGANNEQFF. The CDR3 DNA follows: TGTGCCAGCAATGCGGGGGCGAACAATGAGCAGTTCTTC.

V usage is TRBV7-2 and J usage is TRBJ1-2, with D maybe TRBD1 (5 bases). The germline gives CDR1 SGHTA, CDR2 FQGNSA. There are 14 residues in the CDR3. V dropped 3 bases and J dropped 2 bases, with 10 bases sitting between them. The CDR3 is CASSFPDKNYGYTF. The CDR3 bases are TGTGCCAGCAGCTTCCCGGACAAAAACTATGGCTACACCTTC.

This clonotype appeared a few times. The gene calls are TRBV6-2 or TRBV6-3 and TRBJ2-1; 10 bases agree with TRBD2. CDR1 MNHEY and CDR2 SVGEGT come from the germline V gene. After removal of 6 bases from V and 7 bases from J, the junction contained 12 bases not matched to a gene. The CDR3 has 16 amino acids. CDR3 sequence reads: CASSPHSGTSDNEQFF. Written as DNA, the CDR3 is TGTGCCAGCAGCCCGCACTCCGGGACTAGCGATAATGAGCAGTTCTTC.

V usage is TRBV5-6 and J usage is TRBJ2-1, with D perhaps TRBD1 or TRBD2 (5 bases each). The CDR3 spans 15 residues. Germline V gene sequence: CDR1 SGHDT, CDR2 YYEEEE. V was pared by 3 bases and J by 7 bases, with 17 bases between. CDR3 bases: TGTGCCAGCAGCTCGCCCCAAACCTGGGGGAATGAGCAGTTCTTC. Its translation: CASSSPQTWGNEQFF.

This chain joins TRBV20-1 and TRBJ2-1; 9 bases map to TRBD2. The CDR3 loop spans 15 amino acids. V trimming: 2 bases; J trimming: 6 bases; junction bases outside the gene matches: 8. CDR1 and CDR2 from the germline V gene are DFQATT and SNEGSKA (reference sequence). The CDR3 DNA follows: TGCAGTGCTAGATTTTCTAGCGGGACTCGCAATGAGCAGTTCTTC. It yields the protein CSARFSSGTRNEQFF.

The CDR3 loop reads CASSFGLAGGLRDEQYF. CDR3 bases: TGCGCCAGCAGCTTCGGACTAGCGGGAGGTCTCCGCGACGAGCAGTACTTC. This chain connects TRBV5-1 to TRBJ2-7, with 14 nucleotides matching TRBD2. Germline loops: CDR1 SGHRS, CDR2 YFSETQ. V shed 2 bases, J shed 5 bases, and the junction held 9 bases outside the gene matches. CDR3 length equals 17 residues. The full variable domain, its missing parts supplied by reference TRBV5-1 and TRBJ2-7, is KAGVTQTPRYLIKTRGQQVTLSCSPISGHRSVSWYQQTPGQGLQFLFEYFSETQRNKGNFPGRFSGRQFSNSRSEMNVSTLELGDSALYLCASSFGLAGGLRDEQYFGPGTRLTVT.

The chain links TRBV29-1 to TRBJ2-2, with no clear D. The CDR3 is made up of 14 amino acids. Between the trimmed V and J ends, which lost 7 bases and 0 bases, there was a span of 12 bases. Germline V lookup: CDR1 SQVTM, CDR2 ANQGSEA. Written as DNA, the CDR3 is TGCAGCGCCCCAAGACGGACGAACACCGGGGAGCTGTTTTTT. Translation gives CSAPRRTNTGELFF.

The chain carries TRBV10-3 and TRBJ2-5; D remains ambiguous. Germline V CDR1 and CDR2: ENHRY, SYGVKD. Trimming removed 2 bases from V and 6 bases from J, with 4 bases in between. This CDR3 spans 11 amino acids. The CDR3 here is CAISEGQTQYF. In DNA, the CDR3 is TGTGCCATCAGTGAGGGTCAGACCCAGTACTTC.

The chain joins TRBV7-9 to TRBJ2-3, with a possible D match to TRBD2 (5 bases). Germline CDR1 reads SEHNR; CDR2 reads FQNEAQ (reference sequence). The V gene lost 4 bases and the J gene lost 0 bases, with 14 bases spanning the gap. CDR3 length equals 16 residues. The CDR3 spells CASSSPVRGSTDTQYF. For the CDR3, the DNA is TGTGCCAGCAGCTCCCCCGTCCGGGGAAGCACAGATACGCAGTATTTT.

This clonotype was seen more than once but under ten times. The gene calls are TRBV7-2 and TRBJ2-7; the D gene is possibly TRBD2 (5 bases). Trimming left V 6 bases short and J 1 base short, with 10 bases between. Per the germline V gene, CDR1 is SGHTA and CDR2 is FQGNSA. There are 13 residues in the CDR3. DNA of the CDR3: TGTGCCAGCAGACCCCGGACTTCCTACGAGCAGTACTTC. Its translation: CASRPRTSYEQYF.

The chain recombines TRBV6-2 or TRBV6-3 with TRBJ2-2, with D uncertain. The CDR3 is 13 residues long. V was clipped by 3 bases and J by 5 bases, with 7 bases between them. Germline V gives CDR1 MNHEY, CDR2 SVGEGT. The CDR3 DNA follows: TGTGCCAGCAGTTATAAAAGGACCGGGGAGCTGTTTTTT. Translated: CASSYKRTGELFF.

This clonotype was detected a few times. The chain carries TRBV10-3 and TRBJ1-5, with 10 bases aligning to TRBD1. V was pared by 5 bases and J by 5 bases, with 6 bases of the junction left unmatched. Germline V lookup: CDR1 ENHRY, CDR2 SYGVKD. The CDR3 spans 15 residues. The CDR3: CAISQTGTGDQPQHF. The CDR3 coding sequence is TGTGCCATCAGTCAGACCGGGACAGGGGATCAGCCCCAGCATTTT.

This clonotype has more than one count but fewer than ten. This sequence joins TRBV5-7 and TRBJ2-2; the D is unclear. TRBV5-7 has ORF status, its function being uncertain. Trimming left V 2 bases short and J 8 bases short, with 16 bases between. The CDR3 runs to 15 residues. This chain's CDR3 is CASSFRLPQSGELFF. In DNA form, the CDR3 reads TGTGCCAGCAGCTTTAGACTTCCTCAATCGGGGGAGCTGTTTTTT.

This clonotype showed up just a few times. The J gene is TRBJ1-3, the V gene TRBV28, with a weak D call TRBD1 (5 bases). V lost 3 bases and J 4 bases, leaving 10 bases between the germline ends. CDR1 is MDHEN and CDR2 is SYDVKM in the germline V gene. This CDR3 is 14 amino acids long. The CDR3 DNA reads TGTGCCAGCAGTTTTCTGGGGGGAGGAAACACCATATATTTT. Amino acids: CASSFLGGGNTIYF.

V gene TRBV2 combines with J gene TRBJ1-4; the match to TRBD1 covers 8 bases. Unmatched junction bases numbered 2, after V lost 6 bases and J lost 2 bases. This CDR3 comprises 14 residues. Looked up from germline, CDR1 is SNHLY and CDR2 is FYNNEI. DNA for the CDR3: TGTGCCAGCAGGGGACAGGAGACTAATGAAAAACTGTTTTTT. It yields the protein CASRGQETNEKLFF.

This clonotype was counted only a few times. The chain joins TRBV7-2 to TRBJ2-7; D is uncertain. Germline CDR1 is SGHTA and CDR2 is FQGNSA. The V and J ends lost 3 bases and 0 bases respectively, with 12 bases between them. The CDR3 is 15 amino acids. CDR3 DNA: TGTGCCAGCAGCTTTTCGAGCCTAAGCTCCTACGAGCAGTACTTC. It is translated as CASSFSSLSSYEQYF.

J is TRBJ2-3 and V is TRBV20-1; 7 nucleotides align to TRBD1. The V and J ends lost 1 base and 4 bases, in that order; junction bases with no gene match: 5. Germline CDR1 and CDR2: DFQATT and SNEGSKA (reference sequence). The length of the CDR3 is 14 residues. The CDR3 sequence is CSARAGTVADTQYF. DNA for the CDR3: TGCAGTGCTAGAGCCGGGACAGTTGCAGATACGCAGTATTTT.

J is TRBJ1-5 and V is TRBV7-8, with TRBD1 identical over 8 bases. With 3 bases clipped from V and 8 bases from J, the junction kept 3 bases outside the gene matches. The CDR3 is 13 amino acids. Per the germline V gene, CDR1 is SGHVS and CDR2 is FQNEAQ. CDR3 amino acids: CASSLDRAEPQHF. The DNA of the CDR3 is TGTGCCAGCAGCTTGGACAGGGCTGAGCCCCAGCATTTT.

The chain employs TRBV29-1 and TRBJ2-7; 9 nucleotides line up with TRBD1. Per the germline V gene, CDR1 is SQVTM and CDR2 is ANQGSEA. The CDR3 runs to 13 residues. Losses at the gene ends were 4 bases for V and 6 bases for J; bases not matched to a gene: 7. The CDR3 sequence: CSVGVGQGSEQYF. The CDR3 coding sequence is TGCAGCGTTGGGGTGGGACAGGGTAGCGAGCAGTACTTC.

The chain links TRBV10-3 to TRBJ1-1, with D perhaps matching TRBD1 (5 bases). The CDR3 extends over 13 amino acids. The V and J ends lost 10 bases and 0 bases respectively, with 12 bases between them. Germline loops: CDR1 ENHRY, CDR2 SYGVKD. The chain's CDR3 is CATARGMNTEAFF. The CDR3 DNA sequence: TGTGCCACCGCTCGGGGGATGAACACTGAAGCTTTCTTT.

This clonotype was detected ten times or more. DNA of the CDR3: TGCAGTGCTAGGCCACAGGGACATGGCTACACCTTC. As protein: CSARPQGHGYTF. The chain links TRBV20-1 to TRBJ1-2; D might be TRBD1 (6 bases). Looked up from germline, CDR1 is DFQATT and CDR2 is SNEGSKA (reference sequence). This CDR3 is built from 12 residues. Trimming shortened V by 3 bases and J by 6 bases, and 11 bases separated the two germline ends.

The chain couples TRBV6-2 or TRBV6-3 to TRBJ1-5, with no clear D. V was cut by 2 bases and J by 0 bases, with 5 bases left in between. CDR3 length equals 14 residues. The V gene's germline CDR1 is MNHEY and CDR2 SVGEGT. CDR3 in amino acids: CASSYGVSNQPQHF. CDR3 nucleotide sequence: TGTGCCAGCAGTTACGGGGTTAGCAATCAGCCCCAGCATTTT.